This passage covers 21 T cell receptor beta chains from one sample sequenced in a study of T-cell reconstitution after alpha-beta-depleted transplantation in children. Construction of the TCRbeta library involved unique molecular identifiers. TCRdb redid the calling of the PCR reads with MiXCR, one entry per CDR3 protein. The table has approximately 240,000 distinct CDR3 sequences, 9.7% seen once. The source material was PBMCs from the stem cell graft donor, sampled from the stem cell graft. The receptors derive from a human donor who donated a stem cell graft to a child with SCID.

The chain couples TRBV30 to TRBJ2-2, with 7 bases identical to TRBD1. The trim removed 5 bases at V and 7 bases at J, leaving 7 bases unmatched. Germline V gene sequence: CDR1 GTSNPN, CDR2 SVGIG (reference sequence). This CDR3 has 13 amino acids. The CDR3 loop reads CAWGGQSDGELFF. CDR3 DNA sequence: TGTGCCTGGGGGGGACAGTCGGACGGGGAGCTGTTTTTT.

This clonotype showed up many times. The chain couples TRBV12-3 or TRBV12-4 to TRBJ1-1; a possible D gene is TRBD1 (5 bases). The CDR3 consists of 13 residues. Trimming removed 6 bases at V and 3 bases at J, with 11 bases between. This CDR3 is CASREQGYTEAFF. In DNA form, the CDR3 reads TGTGCCAGCAGGGAGCAGGGTTACACTGAAGCTTTCTTT.

The rearrangement uses TRBV20-1 and TRBJ2-3; D tentatively reads TRBD1 or TRBD2 (5 bases each). The germline CDR1 and CDR2 sequences are DFQATT and SNEGSKA (reference sequence). This CDR3 has 16 residues. The ends were cut back, 3 bases at V and 11 bases at J, with 27 bases in the middle. The CDR3 DNA reads as TGCAGTGCTAGTAATTTCGGAGCGAGGGGAGCAAATAGGCAGTATTTT. Its translation is CSASNFGARGANRQYF.

There are many counts of this clonotype. This chain uses TRBV7-2 with TRBJ1-1; D gene uncertain. V lost 5 bases to trimming and J lost 8 bases, with 12 bases between them. The V gene's germline CDR1 is SGHTA and CDR2 FQGNSA. The CDR3 is 12 residues long. The CDR3 sequence is CASSRAGGEAFF. In DNA form, the CDR3 reads TGTGCCAGCAGCCGAGCTGGAGGGGAAGCTTTCTTT.

This clonotype has at least ten counts. V usage is TRBV5-5 and J usage is TRBJ1-3; D may be TRBD1 (6 bases). The germline gives CDR1 SGHKS, CDR2 YYEKEE (reference sequence). V was trimmed by 4 bases and J by 0 bases, leaving 17 bases between them. This CDR3 has 17 amino acids. The CDR3 bases are TGTGCCAGCAGCCTACGCAGGACAGAAATCTCTGGAAACACCATATATTTT. Its protein is CASSLRRTEISGNTIYF.

This clonotype was detected ten times or more. V gene TRBV20-1 combines with J gene TRBJ2-1, with TRBD2 identical over 9 bases. Germline-derived CDR1 and CDR2 are DFQATT and SNEGSKA (reference sequence). With 3 bases clipped from V and 4 bases from J, the junction kept 7 bases outside the gene matches. The CDR3 has 15 amino acids. CDR3 loop: CSARGTSSLYNEQFF. The DNA of the CDR3 is TGCAGTGCTAGGGGGACTAGCTCCCTATACAATGAGCAGTTCTTC.

This clonotype was seen repeatedly, ten times or more. The V and J genes are TRBV4-1 and TRBJ2-7; D is unclear. The germline V gene has CDR1 MGHRA and CDR2 YSYEKL. V was cut by 1 base and J by 3 bases, with 10 bases left in between. CDR3 length: 14 residues. The CDR3 is CASSQAPENYEQYF. The CDR3 DNA sequence: TGCGCCAGCAGCCAAGCCCCGGAAAACTACGAGCAGTACTTC.

This clonotype came up many times. The chain has TRBV5-5 and TRBJ2-1; no definite D call. V was shortened by 6 bases and J by 8 bases, with 15 bases between the two germline ends. CDR3 length: 13 residues. The germline V gene has CDR1 SGHKS and CDR2 YYEKEE (reference sequence). CDR3 nucleotides: TGTGCCAGCAAAGACGGGCCCTTCCATGAGCAGTTCTTC. Residues: CASKDGPFHEQFF.

This clonotype appeared many times. CDR3 amino acids: CASSTSGGIETQYF. CDR3 DNA: TGTGCCAGCAGCACTAGCGGGGGGATAGAGACCCAGTACTTC. The chain joins TRBV9 to TRBJ2-5; 12 positions agree with TRBD2. Germline V lookup: CDR1 SGDLS, CDR2 YYNGEE. V dropped 4 bases and J dropped 4; count of bases not matched to a gene: 2. The CDR3 extends over 14 amino acids.

This clonotype came up many times. This chain connects TRBV7-9 to TRBJ2-5, with 7 positions matching TRBD1. The junction had 8 bases not matched to a gene; V was cut back by 3 bases and J by 7 bases. The V gene's germline CDR1 is SEHNR and CDR2 FQNEAQ (reference sequence). The CDR3 is made up of 14 amino acids. CDR3 sequence: CASSLGQRVGTQYF. In nucleotides, the CDR3 is TGTGCCAGCAGCTTGGGACAGAGAGTTGGGACCCAGTACTTC. The full variable domain, rest sourced from reference TRBV7-9 and TRBJ2-5, is DTGVSQNPRHKITKRGQNVTFRCDPISEHNRLYWYRQTLGQGPEFLTYFQNEAQLEKSRLLSDRFSAERPKGSFSTLEIQRTEQGDSAMYLCASSLGQRVGTQYFGPGTRLLVL.

This clonotype was picked up many times. V and J are TRBV7-9 and TRBJ1-6; no clear D gene. Germline CDR1 is SEHNR and CDR2 is FQNEAQ (reference sequence). CDR3 length: 15 amino acids. Trimming took 6 bases from V and 0 from J, leaving 9 bases between them. CDR3 coding DNA: TGTGCCAGCAGGACCGCGAGCTCCTATAATTCACCCCTCCACTTT. Residues: CASRTASSYNSPLHF.

The chain has TRBV2 and TRBJ2-3; TRBD2 might be the D (6 bases). The CDR3 is 17 residues long. The V end lost 4 bases, the J end lost 1 base, and 18 bases lay between the germline ends. Per the germline V gene, CDR1 is SNHLY and CDR2 is FYNNEI. The CDR3 is CASSVSSAGSRTDTQYF. As DNA, the CDR3 is TGTGCCAGCAGTGTTTCTTCCGCGGGGTCCCGCACAGATACGCAGTATTTT.

This clonotype occurred many times. In DNA form, the CDR3 reads TGTGCCAGTAGTAAAGGGTTCCAGGCCGCGAACACCGGGGAGCTGTTTTTT. It codes for CASSKGFQAANTGELFF. The V and J genes are TRBV19 and TRBJ2-2; D call uncertain. The CDR3 is 17 amino acids. CDR1 is LNHDA, CDR2 SQIVND, per germline (reference sequence). Trimming left V 4 bases short and J 0 bases short, with 15 bases between.

This clonotype was seen once. This rearrangement joins TRBV6-4 to TRBJ2-1, with TRBD2 matching 14 bases. The trim removed 4 bases at V and 8 bases at J, leaving 7 bases unmatched. CDR1 and CDR2 (germline): MRHNA, SNTAGT. The CDR3 contains 16 residues. The CDR3 DNA sequence: TGTGCCAGCAGTGCTGGGACTAGCGGGAGTATCTATGAGCAGTTCTTC. It translates to CASSAGTSGSIYEQFF.

This clonotype came up many times. V and J are TRBV12-3 or TRBV12-4 and TRBJ2-5; 10 positions agree with TRBD2. V shed 2 bases and J 1 base; nucleotides not matched to a gene: 1. The CDR3 contains 15 residues. CDR3 protein: CASSLLAGAQETQYF. The CDR3, as DNA: TGTGCCAGCAGTTTACTAGCGGGGGCCCAAGAGACCCAGTACTTC.

This CDR3 is CSARVGASADTQYF. Here the CDR3 DNA reads TGCAGTGCTAGAGTTGGAGCATCCGCCGATACGCAGTATTTT. The V gene is TRBV20-1, the J gene TRBJ2-3; D is unresolved. Germline V lookup: CDR1 DFQATT, CDR2 SNEGSKA (reference sequence). Between the trimmed V and J ends, which lost 1 base and 6 bases, there was a span of 14 bases. The CDR3 has 14 residues.

This clonotype was seen many times. The chain combines TRBV7-6 with TRBJ1-1, with TRBD1 identical over 7 bases. V trimming: 5 bases; J trimming: 0 bases; junction bases outside the gene matches: 12. The CDR3 totals 17 residues. Germline V lookup: CDR1 SGHVS, CDR2 FNYEAQ. The CDR3 nucleotides read TGTGCCAGCAGCGAATCAACTGGACAGGCGGTGAACACTGAAGCTTTCTTT. It specifies CASSESTGQAVNTEAFF.

This clonotype was counted ten times or more. The V call is TRBV7-2, the J call TRBJ2-5; the D is unclear. CDR3 length: 13 amino acids. Trimming cost V 1 base and J 1 base, with 4 bases left between them. From germline, CDR1 is SGHTA and CDR2 FQGNSA. CDR3 sequence (DNA): TGTGCCAGCAGCTTAGTTGTCCAAGAGACCCAGTACTTC. Translated: CASSLVVQETQYF.

This clonotype was counted many times. This rearrangement joins TRBV5-5 to TRBJ2-3; 11 bases fit TRBD2. This CDR3 region has 15 residues. The germline gives CDR1 SGHKS, CDR2 YYEKEE (reference sequence). V shed 2 bases, J shed 12 bases, and the junction held 11 bases outside the gene matches. Here the CDR3 DNA reads TGTGCCAGCAGCTTCCAACTAGCGGGGGCTAAGAATCAGTATTTT. It translates to CASSFQLAGAKNQYF.

This clonotype has at least ten counts. This sequence joins TRBV20-1 and TRBJ2-3; 11 bases line up with TRBD1. With V trimmed by 5 bases and J by 2 bases, 3 bases remained unmatched. The CDR3 sequence is 14 residues long. Germline V lookup: CDR1 DFQATT, CDR2 SNEGSKA (reference sequence). The CDR3 DNA reads as TGCAGTGCTGTGGGACAGGGGGACACAGATACGCAGTATTTT. Translated, it gives CSAVGQGDTDTQYF.

This clonotype was seen ten or more times. The chain combines TRBV20-1 with TRBJ2-1, with unresolved D. The CDR3 consists of 18 residues. The V and J ends lost 3 bases and 4 bases respectively, with 25 bases between them. Germline CDR1 and CDR2: DFQATT and SNEGSKA (reference sequence). CDR3 bases: TGCAGTGCTAGCGGCATAAGAGGCCAAAAGAGGATATACAATGAGCAGTTCTTC. Translating it yields CSASGIRGQKRIYNEQFF.